This TCR beta chain was documented in a study of shared T cell receptors in the human thymus. Clones were read by immunoSEQ multiplex PCR, and TCRdb kept only the in-frame ones, dropping some. The sample lists about 540,000 clones, about 80% seen once, with more than 0.01% in the top ten. CDR1 SGHTA and CDR2 FQGTGA come from the germline V gene. The V gene lost 3 bases and the J gene lost 0 bases, with 11 bases spanning the gap. This CDR3 spans 15 amino acids. These same data were also listed under a study on human thymus T cells. This second study says: Corrective surgery for congenital heart defects was being performed on the healthy Finnish infants who were the donors. Both thymic and peripheral blood repertoires showed apparently biased V and J usage.

V usage is TRBV7-3 and J usage is TRBJ2-5; TRBD1 might be the D (6 bases). The clonotype originates from a boy under two years old with a congenital heart defect. Sample: thymocytes. This CDR3 is CASSFFRDNQETQYF. The CDR3, as DNA: TGTGCCAGCAGCTTCTTCCGGGACAACCAAGAGACCCAGTACTTC. Looking up the rest from reference TRBV7-3 and TRBJ2-5 gives the full variable domain: GAGVSQTPSNKVTEKGKYVELRCDPISGHTALYWYRQSLGQGPEFLIYFQGTGAADDSGLPNDRFFAVRPEGSVSTLKIQRTERGDSAVYLCASSFFRDNQETQYFGPGTRLLVL.